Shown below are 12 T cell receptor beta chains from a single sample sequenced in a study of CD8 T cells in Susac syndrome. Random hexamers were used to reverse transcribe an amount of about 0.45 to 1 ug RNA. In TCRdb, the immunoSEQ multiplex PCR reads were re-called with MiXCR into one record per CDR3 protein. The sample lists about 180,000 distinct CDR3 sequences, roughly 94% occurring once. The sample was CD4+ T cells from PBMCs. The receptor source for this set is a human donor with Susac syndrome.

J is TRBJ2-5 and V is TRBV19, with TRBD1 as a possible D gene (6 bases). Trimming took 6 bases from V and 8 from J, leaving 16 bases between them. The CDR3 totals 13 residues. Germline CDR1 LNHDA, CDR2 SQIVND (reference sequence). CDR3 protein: CASSRQALGTQYF. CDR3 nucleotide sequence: TGTGCCAGTAGCCGACAGGCCCTCGGCACCCAGTACTTC.

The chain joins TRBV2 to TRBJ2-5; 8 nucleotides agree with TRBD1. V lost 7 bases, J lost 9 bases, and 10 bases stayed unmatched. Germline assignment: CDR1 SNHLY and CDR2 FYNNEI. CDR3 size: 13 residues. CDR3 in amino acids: CASTRDRFSAQYF. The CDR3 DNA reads TGTGCCAGCACTAGGGACAGGTTCTCGGCCCAGTACTTC.

CDR3 sequence (DNA): TGCAGTGCTAGATTCACGCGAGCTTTCTTT. This translates into CSARFTRAFF. The J gene is TRBJ1-1, the V gene TRBV20-1, with D unresolved. The CDR3 is made up of 10 amino acids. V was clipped by 2 bases and J by 10 bases, with 8 bases between them. Germline CDR1 is DFQATT and CDR2 is SNEGSKA (reference sequence).

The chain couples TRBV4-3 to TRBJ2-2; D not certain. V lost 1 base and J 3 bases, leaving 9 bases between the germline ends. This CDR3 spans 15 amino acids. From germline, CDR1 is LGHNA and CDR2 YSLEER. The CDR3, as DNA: TGCGCCAGCAGCCAAGCGTTTACCTACACCGGGGAGCTGTTTTTT. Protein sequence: CASSQAFTYTGELFF.

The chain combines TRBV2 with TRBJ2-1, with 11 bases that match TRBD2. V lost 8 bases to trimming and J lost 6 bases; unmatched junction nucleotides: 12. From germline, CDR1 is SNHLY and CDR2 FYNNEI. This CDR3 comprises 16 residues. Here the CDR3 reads CASSAILAGVSNEQFF. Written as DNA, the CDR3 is TGTGCCAGCTCCGCCATACTAGCGGGAGTTAGCAATGAGCAGTTCTTC.

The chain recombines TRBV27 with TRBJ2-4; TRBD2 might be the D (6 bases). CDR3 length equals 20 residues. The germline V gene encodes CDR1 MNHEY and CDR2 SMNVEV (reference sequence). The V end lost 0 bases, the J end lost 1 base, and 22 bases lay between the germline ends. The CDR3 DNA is TGTGCCAGCAGTTTATCGGGCGGGACCGCCGGGTGGGCGGCCAAAAACATTCAGTACTTC. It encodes CASSLSGGTAGWAAKNIQYF.

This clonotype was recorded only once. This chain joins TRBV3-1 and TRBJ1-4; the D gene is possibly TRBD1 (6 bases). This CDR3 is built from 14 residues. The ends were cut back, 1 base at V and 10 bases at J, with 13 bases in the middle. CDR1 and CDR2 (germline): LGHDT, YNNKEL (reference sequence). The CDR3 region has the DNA TGTGCCAGCAGCCAAGGAGCAAGGGGGGGAAAACTGTTTTTT. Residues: CASSQGARGGKLFF.

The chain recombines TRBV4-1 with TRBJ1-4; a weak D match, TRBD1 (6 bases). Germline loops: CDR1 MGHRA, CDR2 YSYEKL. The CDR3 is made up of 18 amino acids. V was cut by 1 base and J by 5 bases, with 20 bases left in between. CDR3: CASSQVVLLRGRNEKLFF. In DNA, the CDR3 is TGCGCCAGCAGCCAAGTTGTCCTCCTCAGGGGAAGAAATGAAAAACTGTTTTTT.

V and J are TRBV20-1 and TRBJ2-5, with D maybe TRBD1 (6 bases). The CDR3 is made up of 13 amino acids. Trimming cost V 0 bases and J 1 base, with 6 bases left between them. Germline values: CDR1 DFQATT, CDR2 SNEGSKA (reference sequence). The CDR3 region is CSAREGAQETQYF. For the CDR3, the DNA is TGCAGTGCTAGAGAGGGGGCCCAAGAGACCCAGTACTTC.

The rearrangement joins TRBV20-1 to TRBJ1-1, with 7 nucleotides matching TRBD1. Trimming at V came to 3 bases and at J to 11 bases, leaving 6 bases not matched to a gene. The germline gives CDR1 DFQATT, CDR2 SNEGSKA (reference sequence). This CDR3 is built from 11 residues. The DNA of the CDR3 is TGCAGTGCTAGTAAGGGGGCGGAGGCTTTCTTT. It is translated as CSASKGAEAFF.

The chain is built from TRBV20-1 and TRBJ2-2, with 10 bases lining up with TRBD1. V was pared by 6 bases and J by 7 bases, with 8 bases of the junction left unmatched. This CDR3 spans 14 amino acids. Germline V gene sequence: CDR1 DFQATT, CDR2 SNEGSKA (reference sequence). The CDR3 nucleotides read TGCAGTGCAACGACAGGGGGCTTTTTCGGGGAGCTGTTTTTT. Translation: CSATTGGFFGELFF.

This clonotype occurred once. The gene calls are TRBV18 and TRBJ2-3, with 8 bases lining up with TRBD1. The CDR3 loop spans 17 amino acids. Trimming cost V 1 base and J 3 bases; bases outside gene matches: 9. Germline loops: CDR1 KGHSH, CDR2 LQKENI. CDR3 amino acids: CASSPLGQAQRTDTQYF. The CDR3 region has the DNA TGTGCCAGCTCACCACTGGGACAGGCCCAGAGGACAGATACGCAGTATTTT. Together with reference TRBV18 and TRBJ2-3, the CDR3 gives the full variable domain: NAGVMQNPRHLVRRRGQEARLRCSPMKGHSHVYWYRQLPEEGLKFMVYLQKENIIDESGMPKERFSAEFPKEGPSILRIQQVVRGDSAAYFCASSPLGQAQRTDTQYFGPGTRLTVL.